This T cell receptor beta chain was sequenced for a study of blood T cell repertoires in COVID-19. Either two negative PCRs, clearance, or symptom resolution qualified Cohort 3 donors as recovered. Germline V gene sequence: CDR1 SGHNT, CDR2 YENEEA. V dropped 3 bases and J dropped 5; count of bases not matched to a gene: 12. CDR3 length: 18 amino acids. Original analysis: Estimation of nucleated cell counts relied on the amplification of reference gene primers. Clones were sequenced by immunoSEQ multiplex PCR, and TCRdb holds only the in-frame ones, with some missing. The V and J calls and clone size come from that table; D and trimming were worked out from the DNA. The data contain about 270,000 clones, about nine tenths of them singletons.

The V call is TRBV11-3, the J call TRBJ2-1; 11 nucleotides match TRBD2. Sequenced input: PBMCs or T cells enriched from blood (not recorded which). The clonotype originates from a woman under 30 who had recovered from COVID-19. The CDR3 DNA sequence: TGTGCCAGCAGCTTCACTAGCGGGGGCCATCAACCGAACAATGAGCAGTTCTTC. Protein: CASSFTSGGHQPNNEQFF.